One sample yielded the 13 T cell receptor beta chains listed below, sequenced in a study of chemoradiotherapy in HPV16-positive cancers. The repertoire was sequenced with immunoSEQ multiplex PCR; TCRdb's copy has only in-frame clones and lacks some. The sample contains about 24,000 clones, 87% of which appear only once. Sequenced here: blood, sampled from a patient who underwent chemoradiotherapy. Receptors were obtained from a human donor with HPV-associated anogenital cancer.

V and J are TRBV5-1 and TRBJ1-6, with TRBD1 as a possible D gene (5 bases). This CDR3 spans 17 amino acids. V shed 4 bases and J shed 7 bases, with 21 bases lying between them. In germline, CDR1 is SGHRS, CDR2 YFSETQ. The CDR3 coding sequence is TGCGCCAGCAGCGAACCTCCGGGGCAGTCCAGAAATTCACCCCTCCACTTT. Translation: CASSEPPGQSRNSPLHF.

V and J are TRBV7-8 and TRBJ1-2; D remains unclear. V shed 6 bases and J shed 4 bases, with 12 bases lying between them. The CDR3 runs to 13 residues. Germline CDR1 SGHVS, CDR2 FQNEAQ. The CDR3 sequence: CASSPDGFYGYTF. The CDR3 coding sequence is TGTGCCAGCAGTCCGGACGGCTTCTATGGCTACACCTTC.

This chain connects TRBV6-1 to TRBJ2-3; D is ambiguous. Trimming removed 0 bases at V and 6 bases at J, with 4 bases between. The CDR3 spans 12 residues. The germline V gene has CDR1 MNHNS and CDR2 SASEGT. The CDR3 bases are TGTGCCAGCAGTGAAGCGGGGGATACGCAGTATTTT. Protein product: CASSEAGDTQYF.

In nucleotides, the CDR3 is TGTGCCAGCAGCTTTCCCGCCGGTACCACCCAAGAGACCCAGTACTTC. Translating gives CASSFPAGTTQETQYF. This chain links TRBV5-5 with TRBJ2-5; D uncertain. The germline V gene encodes CDR1 SGHKS and CDR2 YYEKEE (reference sequence). Trimming removed 2 bases from V and 1 base from J, with 15 bases in between. The CDR3 has 16 residues.

This chain joins TRBV7-2 and TRBJ2-7, with 15 positions matching TRBD2. With 1 base clipped from V and 1 base from J, the junction kept 5 bases outside the gene matches. CDR3 length equals 18 residues. CDR1 and CDR2 (germline): SGHTA, FQGNSA. The CDR3 loop reads CASSLGPGTSGRSYEQYF. The CDR3 region has the DNA TGTGCCAGCAGCTTAGGCCCCGGGACTAGCGGGAGGTCCTACGAGCAGTACTTC.

Written as DNA, the CDR3 is TGTGCCAGCAGCTTGGCGGGTTCGCGGGGGCCCACAGATACGCAGTATTTT. The encoded protein is CASSLAGSRGPTDTQYF. V usage is TRBV5-6 and J usage is TRBJ2-3; possibly TRBD2 for D (7 bases). CDR3 length: 17 amino acids. Germline CDR1 and CDR2: SGHDT and YYEEEE. The germline V and J ends were trimmed by 0 bases and 2 bases, with 16 bases remaining between them.

The count of this clone is one. The rearrangement joins TRBV12-5 to TRBJ1-5, with a weak D call TRBD1 (6 bases). Deletions cut 3 bases from V and 0 bases from J, with 15 bases between. CDR1 LGHNT and CDR2 FRNRAP come from the germline V gene. This CDR3 spans 17 amino acids. The chain's CDR3 is CASGFSAGDSSNQPQHF. CDR3 DNA: TGTGCTAGTGGTTTCAGCGCAGGGGACTCTAGCAATCAGCCCCAGCATTTT.

This sequence joins TRBV7-3 and TRBJ2-1, with unresolved D. The V gene lost 2 bases and the J gene lost 5 bases, with 7 bases spanning the gap. Germline V gives CDR1 SGHTA, CDR2 FQGTGA. CDR3 length: 13 residues. CDR3 in amino acids: CASSLGENNEQFF. CDR3 coding DNA: TGTGCCAGCAGCTTAGGCGAGAACAATGAGCAGTTCTTC.

V gene TRBV6-5 combines with J gene TRBJ1-5; no definite D call. The CDR3 is made up of 14 amino acids. The V gene's germline CDR1 is MNHEY and CDR2 SVGAGI. Trimming cost V 9 bases and J 3 bases, with 15 bases left between them. This CDR3 reads CASGLGRFNQPQHF. DNA for the CDR3: TGTGCCAGTGGTCTCGGTAGGTTCAATCAGCCCCAGCATTTT.

The CDR3 loop is CASTDRGVTNEQFF. In DNA form, the CDR3 reads TGTGCCAGTACCGACAGGGGTGTGACAAATGAGCAGTTCTTC. V gene TRBV19 combines with J gene TRBJ2-1; TRBD1 matches 8 bases. Germline values: CDR1 LNHDA, CDR2 SQIVND (reference sequence). V lost 7 bases, J lost 7 bases, and 9 bases stayed unmatched. This CDR3 spans 14 amino acids.

The CDR3, as DNA: TGTGCCAGTAGGCCGACTGGGGGACAGGGCGGGGCTGGTGAAAAACTGTTTTTT. Its protein is CASRPTGGQGGAGEKLFF. The chain combines TRBV19 with TRBJ1-4, with TRBD1 matching over 9 bases. Unmatched junction bases numbered 18, after V lost 6 bases and J lost 7 bases. The CDR3 length is 18 residues. CDR1 is LNHDA, CDR2 SQIVND, per germline (reference sequence).

The V and J genes are TRBV10-1 and TRBJ1-4; 9 bases agree with TRBD1. Germline trimming cut 3 bases from V and 5 bases from J; bases unmatched to any gene: 4. CDR1 WNHNN and CDR2 SYGVQD come from the germline V gene (reference sequence). This CDR3 has 15 amino acids. The CDR3 loop reads CASSDPGTGNEKLFF. DNA for the CDR3: TGCGCCAGCAGTGACCCCGGGACAGGGAATGAAAAACTGTTTTTT.

The chain uses TRBV6-5 and TRBJ1-1; D ambiguous. The V gene lost 6 bases and the J gene lost 6 bases, with 8 bases spanning the gap. The CDR3 covers 11 residues. The V gene's germline CDR1 is MNHEY and CDR2 SVGAGI. CDR3 region: CASSVFAEAFF. In DNA form, the CDR3 reads TGTGCCAGCAGCGTCTTCGCTGAAGCTTTCTTT.